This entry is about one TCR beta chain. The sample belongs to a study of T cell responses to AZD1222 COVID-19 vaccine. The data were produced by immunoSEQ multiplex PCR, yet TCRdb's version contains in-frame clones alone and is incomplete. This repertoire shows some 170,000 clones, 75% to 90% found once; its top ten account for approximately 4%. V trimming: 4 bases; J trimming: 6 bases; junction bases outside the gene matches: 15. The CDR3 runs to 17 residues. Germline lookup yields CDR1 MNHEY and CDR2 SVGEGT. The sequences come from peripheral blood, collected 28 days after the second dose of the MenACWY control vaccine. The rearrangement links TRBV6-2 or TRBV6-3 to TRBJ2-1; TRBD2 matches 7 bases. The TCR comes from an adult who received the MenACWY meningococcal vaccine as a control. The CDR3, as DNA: TGTGCCAGCAGTTTTGATTCTCGGGGGGAGATGGGCAATGAGCAGTTCTTC. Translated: CASSFDSRGEMGNEQFF.